What follows are 14 T cell receptor beta chains derived from one specimen sequenced in a study of identical twins. MiXCR, run by TCRdb on the 5' RACE reads, gives a single entry per CDR3 protein. The data contain 1,800,000 or so distinct CDR3 sequences, 25% to 35% of them seen just once; the ten biggest clones take up approximately 0.25%. Source material: cord blood. The receptors originated from a newborn girl in good health.

This clonotype was seen only a few times. The rearrangement links TRBV27 to TRBJ1-2, with 7 positions matching TRBD1. The germline V gene encodes CDR1 MNHEY and CDR2 SMNVEV (reference sequence). CDR3 size: 16 residues. V gave up 4 bases and J gave up 1 base; unmatched junction bases: 9. The CDR3 reads CASSSSDRVLNYGYTF. In nucleotides, the CDR3 is TGTGCCAGCAGTTCCTCTGACAGGGTCCTTAACTATGGCTACACCTTC.

The V gene is TRBV4-1, the J gene TRBJ1-5; a possible D gene is TRBD1 (6 bases). With 2 bases removed from V and 3 bases from J, the gap between germline ends came to 14 bases. This CDR3 is built from 16 residues. Germline V lookup: CDR1 MGHRA, CDR2 YSYEKL. CDR3 nucleotides: TGCGCCAGCAGCCAATTGCTCCAGGGGAACAATCAGCCCCAGCATTTT. This sequence encodes CASSQLLQGNNQPQHF.

This clonotype was observed a handful of times. V gene TRBV15 combines with J gene TRBJ1-1; TRBD1 might be the D (6 bases). Trimming left V 0 bases short and J 4 bases short, with 6 bases between. Germline CDR1 is LNHNV and CDR2 is YYDKDF (reference sequence). The CDR3 sequence is 13 residues long. The CDR3 protein is CATSREQGTEAFF. The CDR3 bases are TGTGCCACCAGCAGAGAACAGGGCACTGAAGCTTTCTTT.

Ten or more counts support this clonotype. CDR3 in DNA: TGTGCCAGCAGGGCCCCCCGACAGGGATTCTACGAGCAGTACTTC. Its protein product is CASRAPRQGFYEQYF. This chain joins TRBV28 and TRBJ2-7, with 7 bases fitting TRBD1. CDR1 is MDHEN, CDR2 SYDVKM, per germline. V lost 6 bases, J lost 3 bases, and 11 bases stayed unmatched. The CDR3 is 15 amino acids.

The chain has TRBV7-6 and TRBJ2-5; the match to TRBD2 covers 10 bases. The J call may not be correct, given that the DNA end is closer to TRBJ2-7. The germline CDR1 and CDR2 sequences are SGHVS and FNYEAQ. This CDR3 region has 15 residues. In nucleotides, the CDR3 is TGTGCCAGCAGCCAACCAGCGGGGGGGCGGTACGAGCAGTACTTC. The encoded protein is CASSQPAGGRYEQYF.

The chain is built from TRBV6-5 and TRBJ1-6, with no clear D. Per the germline V gene, CDR1 is MNHEY and CDR2 is SVGAGI. The CDR3 has 14 amino acids. Trimming shortened V by 6 bases and J by 4 bases, and 10 bases separated the two germline ends. The CDR3 loop reads CASSLQKYNSPLHF. In DNA form, the CDR3 reads TGTGCCAGCAGCCTACAGAAATATAATTCACCCCTCCACTTT.

This clonotype was seen a handful of times. V is TRBV5-4 and J is TRBJ2-1, with D perhaps matching TRBD1 or TRBD2 (6 bases each). Germline V gene lookup returns CDR1 SGHNT and CDR2 YYREEE (reference sequence). CDR3 length: 16 residues. Trimming pared 2 bases from V and 9 bases from J, leaving 21 bases between. The CDR3 is CASSFPTGLGGGEQFF. The CDR3 DNA reads as TGTGCCAGCAGCTTTCCTACAGGGCTGGGGGGCGGTGAGCAGTTCTTC. Filled out from reference TRBV5-4 and TRBJ2-1, the complete variable domain reads ETGVTQSPTHLIKTRGQQVTLRCSSQSGHNTVSWYQQALGQGPQFIFQYYREEENGRGNFPPRFSGLQFPNYSSELNVNALELDDSALYLCASSFPTGLGGGEQFFGPGTRLTVL.

This clonotype was found a few times. The rearrangement joins TRBV5-1 to TRBJ1-1, with D possibly matching TRBD1 (5 bases). Germline CDR1 reads SGHRS; CDR2 reads YFSETQ. V lost 6 bases to trimming and J lost 1 base, with 10 bases between them. The CDR3 contains 13 residues. Here the CDR3 reads CASNEGANTEAFF. The DNA for the CDR3 is TGCGCCAGCAATGAAGGGGCGAACACTGAAGCTTTCTTT.

The genes are TRBV20-1 and TRBJ2-7; D perhaps matches TRBD1 (5 bases). Germline CDR1 is DFQATT and CDR2 is SNEGSKA (reference sequence). The V and J ends lost 1 base and 2 bases respectively, with 18 bases between them. This CDR3 contains 16 residues. In DNA form, the CDR3 reads TGCAGTGCTAGAGTACCTCAGGAACAGGCGACCTACGAGCAGTACTTC. Translating it yields CSARVPQEQATYEQYF.

The CDR3 DNA reads TGTGCCAGCAGCCCAGTCCCCGGGGAGTCCTACAATGAGCAGTTCTTC. It yields the protein CASSPVPGESYNEQFF. The gene calls are TRBV4-2 and TRBJ2-1; TRBD2 might be the D (5 bases). V lost 4 bases, J lost 1 base, and 14 bases lay in between. The length of the CDR3 is 16 residues. The germline CDR1 and CDR2 sequences are LGHNA and YNFKEQ.

This clonotype occurred a few times. This rearrangement joins TRBV5-1 to TRBJ1-6, with 8 positions matching TRBD1. The CDR3 totals 15 residues. Germline-derived CDR1 and CDR2 are SGHRS and YFSETQ. Losses at the gene ends were 0 bases for V and 7 bases for J; bases not matched to a gene: 3. CDR3 bases: TGCGCCAGCAGCTTGGAGACAGGGGAAAATTCACCCCTCCACTTT. Amino acid sequence: CASSLETGENSPLHF. Together with reference TRBV5-1 and TRBJ1-6, the CDR3 gives the full variable domain: KAGVTQTPRYLIKTRGQQVTLSCSPISGHRSVSWYQQTPGQGLQFLFEYFSETQRNKGNFPGRFSGRQFSNSRSEMNVSTLELGDSALYLCASSLETGENSPLHFGNGTRLTVT.

This sequence joins TRBV7-9 and TRBJ2-3; D is perhaps TRBD2 (5 bases). Trimming pared 5 bases from V and 5 bases from J, leaving 17 bases between. The germline gives CDR1 SEHNR, CDR2 FQNEAQ (reference sequence). CDR3 size: 15 residues. CDR3 coding DNA: TGTGCCAGCAGCCCCCCAGGACTGATTGGAGATACGCAGTATTTT. Translation gives CASSPPGLIGDTQYF.

The gene calls are TRBV20-1 and TRBJ1-2; 8 nucleotides agree with TRBD1. V shed 3 bases and J 5 bases; nucleotides not matched to a gene: 8. Germline CDR1 DFQATT, CDR2 SNEGSKA (reference sequence). This CDR3 is built from 14 residues. The CDR3, as DNA: TGCAGTGCTAGCGATACCGGGACAGGATATGGCTACACCTTC. Protein product: CSASDTGTGYGYTF.

The gene calls are TRBV2 and TRBJ2-1; D not resolved. Between the trimmed V and J ends, which lost 8 bases and 15 bases, there was a span of 23 bases. CDR1 and CDR2 from the germline V gene are SNHLY and FYNNEI. This CDR3 is 13 amino acids long. The CDR3 is CASAPYEGIYPFF. DNA of the CDR3: TGTGCCAGCGCCCCCTACGAAGGGATTTATCCGTTCTTC.